The source of this T cell receptor beta chain is a study of blood T cell repertoires in COVID-19 (dated by TCRdb to 2020 to 2021). Concerning the study at large: The collaborator samples originated in the United States, Italy and Spain and spanned the acute and convalescent phases of COVID-19. Nearly every sample came with metadata listing a de-identified subject ID, COVID-19 status, age in years and sex. The prospective study material was composed of cDNA or gDNA derived from T cells, B-cell-depleted T cells, or PBMCs. Subjects who had been exposed to COVID-19, were actively infected with it, or had recovered from it provided the deeply sampled blood TCRbeta repertoires that made up the dataset. Where HLA class I and class II types were available, the types were taken from metadata supplied by the sample provider, not from assay-based typing. A freely available public database, intended as a resource for researchers studying the immune response to SARS-CoV-2, is where the repertoires were released. Samples were obtained from the ongoing ImmuneRACE study (first 160 participants) and from about 1,300 subjects provided by 6 global collaborators.

TCRbeta CDR3 regions were amplified from genomic DNA by means of the immunoSEQ Assay, a bias-controlled multiplex PCR. For the original study's pipeline: The number of nucleated cells in each sample was estimated by amplification of reference gene primers within the assay. To quantify the absolute abundance of each unique TCRbeta CDR3 rearrangement, sequence reads were collapsed and filtered. Productive Simpson clonality was computed per sample as the square root of Simpson's diversity index over productive rearrangements. This is the immuneACCESS table as TCRdb keeps it, with only in-frame sequences that have V and J called. A part of the clones is gone; compared with another copy, unresolved V genes explain less than half, and the rest is unexplained. D and trimming were read from the DNA, whereas the V and J calls and clone size are those reported in that table. A total of 150,000 to 200,000 clones appear in this sample, less than 85% of them only once. The ten largest clonotypes hold approximately 12% of the sample.

Participants in the prospective study were enrolled through a virtual design, were aged 18 to 89 years, and lived in 24 United States geographic areas. In the prospective study, participants were assigned to cohorts based on the clinical history participants reported in a screening survey and a study questionnaire. Recovered participants in ImmuneRACE Cohort 3 were defined as having two consecutive negative NP/OP PCR tests, clearance from a healthcare professional, or resolution of symptoms. In the prospective study, whole blood, serum and a nasopharyngeal or oropharyngeal swab were collected from each participant by mobile phlebotomists. Participants in the prospective study had the option to provide additional blood draws and questionnaires over an approximately 2-month period. Prospective study blood samples were shipped either frozen or at room temperature before DNA extraction. What the research found in general, with its limitations: The quantity of clinical and demographic metadata differed by source and by participant and was supplied without curation.

Remarks on this clone: The specificity of this receptor is unknown. Base qualities are missing; no much larger clone stands one base away.

The source material was PBMCs or T cells enriched from blood (not recorded which). This clonotype originated in a man aged 45-60 years who had recovered from COVID-19.

The DNA sequence is given as TGTGCCACCAGTGACCCCAGAAGCGACCAAGCTTTCTTT. Translated, it reads CATSDPRSDQAFF. The chain joins TRBV24-1 to TRBJ1-1; confidence is insufficient to name the D gene. The germline V gene sets CDR1 to KGHDR and CDR2 to SFDVKD. The CDR3 runs 13 amino acids, cysteine and phenylalanine included. The only DNA kept is the CDR3, 39 bases in frame from the first base. The V and J ends are trimmed by 4 bases and 9 bases, leaving 14 bases between them.